This T cell receptor beta chain comes out of a study of T cells in Graves' hyperthyroidism and ophthalmopathy. TCR beta CDR3 regions were amplified from RNA. The TCR CDR3 was amplified in a first-round RT-PCR using the HTBI primer set. TCRdb reprocessed the multiplex PCR reads with MiXCR, giving one entry per CDR3 protein. There are approximately 530,000 distinct CDR3 sequences in the sample; 15% to 20% occur only once, and over 45% lies in the top ten. The diagnoses drew upon clinical symptoms, serum thyroxine and TRAb, thyroid ultrasound and orbital computed tomography. The source is a man aged 40-49 years with Graves' ophthalmopathy. Specimen: blood.

CDR3 nucleotide sequence: TGTGCCAGCAGCCTCAGTGTGATGGAGGGGCGTGATAGCAATCAGCCCCAGCATTTT. Protein: CASSLSVMEGRDSNQPQHF. The gene calls are TRBV7-3 and TRBJ1-5, with D possibly matching TRBD1 (5 bases). This CDR3 has 19 amino acids. Per the germline V gene, CDR1 is SGHTA and CDR2 is FQGTGA. Trimming took 5 bases from V and 0 from J, leaving 23 bases between them.